Presented here are 8 T cell receptor beta chains from one specimen sequenced in a study of T cells after yellow fever vaccination. TCRdb reprocessed the 5' RACE reads with MiXCR, giving one entry per CDR3 protein. Here the sample spans about 300,000 distinct CDR3 sequences, around 7% being singletons. The specimen comprised PBMCs, sampled about 49 days after the first yellow fever vaccination. The source of these receptors is a man between 18 and 29 years old who received the YFV17D yellow fever vaccine.

This clonotype was found a few times. The chain links TRBV4-3 to TRBJ2-2; possibly TRBD2 for D (6 bases). V lost 1 base and J 4 bases, leaving 13 bases between the germline ends. Germline values: CDR1 LGHNA, CDR2 YSLEER. The CDR3 totals 16 residues. The CDR3, as DNA: TGCGCCAGCAGCCAAGGTTGGGGTAGCGGCACCGGGGAGCTGTTTTTT. Residues: CASSQGWGSGTGELFF.

In its sample, this clonotype was seen a few times. V is TRBV5-1 and J is TRBJ2-5, with 8 bases matching TRBD2. Germline V gives CDR1 SGHRS, CDR2 YFSETQ. J gave up 5 bases and V 0 bases, and 3 bases lay outside the gene matches. The CDR3 has 14 amino acids. The CDR3 nucleotides are TGCGCCAGCAGCTTGGGTAGCGGGGCGGAGACCCAGTACTTC. As protein: CASSLGSGAETQYF.

The chain combines TRBV11-2 with TRBJ2-7; possibly TRBD2 for D (6 bases). Germline loops: CDR1 SGHAT, CDR2 FQNNGV. Trimming stripped 5 bases from V and 1 base from J, with 15 bases between. This CDR3 has 15 residues. CDR3 residues: CASSQPRGVSYEQYF. Here the CDR3 DNA reads TGTGCCAGCAGCCAACCGCGGGGTGTTTCCTACGAGCAGTACTTC.

This clonotype was counted between two and nine times. The chain links TRBV11-2 to TRBJ2-5; D uncertain. Germline CDR1 SGHAT, CDR2 FQNNGV. Trimming cost V 1 base and J 1 base, with 7 bases left between them. This CDR3 is built from 14 residues. CDR3 DNA sequence: TGTGCCAGCAGCTTAGCTCAAATCCAAGAGACCCAGTACTTC. Encoded protein: CASSLAQIQETQYF.

The rearrangement links TRBV27 to TRBJ2-1; D possibly corresponds to TRBD1 (5 bases). The CDR3 length is 12 residues. V lost 7 bases to trimming and J lost 5 bases, with 9 bases between them. Germline CDR1 reads MNHEY; CDR2 reads SMNVEV (reference sequence). CDR3 bases: TGTGCCAGCAAGGGGCCCCACAATGAGCAGTTCTTC. It specifies CASKGPHNEQFF.

This clonotype was detected many times. The chain joins TRBV5-1 to TRBJ2-7; D is possibly TRBD1 (5 bases). The CDR3 covers 15 residues. CDR1 and CDR2 from the germline V gene are SGHRS and YFSETQ. V was shortened by 0 bases and J by 7 bases, with 17 bases between the two germline ends. This CDR3 reads CASSLGAGPLGEQYF. The CDR3 nucleotides read TGCGCCAGCAGCTTGGGGGCAGGGCCCCTGGGGGAGCAGTACTTC.

This chain uses TRBV10-3 with TRBJ1-2; D remains unclear. CDR3 length: 14 residues. Germline V CDR1 and CDR2: ENHRY, SYGVKD. V was cut by 2 bases and J by 5 bases, with 12 bases left in between. CDR3 bases: TGTGCCATCAGTGAGGCAGACGGACTTTATGGCTACACCTTC. It codes for CAISEADGLYGYTF.

The table lists this clonotype with a few counts. V gene TRBV19 combines with J gene TRBJ2-4; the D gene is possibly TRBD1 (5 bases). CDR1 and CDR2 from the germline V gene are LNHDA and SQIVND (reference sequence). V was clipped by 10 bases and J by 3 bases, with 19 bases between them. The length of the CDR3 is 15 residues. The CDR3 DNA reads as TGTGCCACCAAGAGGTGGGGCCTGGACAAAAACATTCAGTACTTC. This codes for CATKRWGLDKNIQYF.